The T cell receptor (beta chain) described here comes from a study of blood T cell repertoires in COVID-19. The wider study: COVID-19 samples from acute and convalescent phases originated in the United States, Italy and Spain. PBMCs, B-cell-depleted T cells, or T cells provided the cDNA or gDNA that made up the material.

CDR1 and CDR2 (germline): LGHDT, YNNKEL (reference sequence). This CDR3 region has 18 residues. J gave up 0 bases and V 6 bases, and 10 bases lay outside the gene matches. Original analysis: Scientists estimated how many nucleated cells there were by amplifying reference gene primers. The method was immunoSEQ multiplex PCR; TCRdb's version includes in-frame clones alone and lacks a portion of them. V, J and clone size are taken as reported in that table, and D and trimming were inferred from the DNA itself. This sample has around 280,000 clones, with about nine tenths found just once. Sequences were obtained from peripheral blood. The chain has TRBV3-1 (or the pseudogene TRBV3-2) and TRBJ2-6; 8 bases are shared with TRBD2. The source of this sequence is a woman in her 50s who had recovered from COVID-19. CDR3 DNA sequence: TGTGCCAGCAGTAGGGGACTAGGGGACCTCTCTGGGGCCAACGTCCTGACTTTC. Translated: CASSRGLGDLSGANVLTF.